These T cell receptor beta chains were read from a single sample in a study of blood T cells in healthy people across ages. TCRdb fed the 5' RACE reads into MiXCR, producing one record per CDR3 protein. Of 850,000 to 1,100,000 distinct CDR3 sequences in the sample, roughly two fifths are singletons; the top ten hold about an eighth. Source material: blood. These TCRs come from a man in his late teens or twenties in good health. Both conserved end residues are part of each CDR3. The D gene is left open where the match is weak. A row's size may be missing; if present it is once, few, many or a size class.

TGCAGCGTCGGGACGTGGGGCACTGAAGCTTTCTTT | CSVGTWGTEAFF | TRBV29-1 | . | . | TRBJ1-1
TGCAGTGCTAGAGGGTGGACAGACGAACACAATGAGCAGTTCTTC | CSARGWTDEHNEQFF | TRBV20-1 | . | . | TRBJ2-1
TGTGCCAGCAGTTACGGAGACAGCCGATCCCCGGGCGCAGAAGCTTTCTTT | CASSYGDSRSPGAEAFF | TRBV6-5 | . | . | TRBJ1-1
TGTGCCAGCAGCTCTTTCCGGGACACCCCGGAGACTAATGAAAAACTGTTTTTT | CASSSFRDTPETNEKLFF | TRBV7-9 | few | . | TRBJ1-4
TGTGCCAGCAGCCAAGAATCGTCGCCGTCCCAGGGCTCCTATAATTCACCCCTCCACTTT | CASSQESSPSQGSYNSPLHF | TRBV3-1 | few | . | TRBJ1-6
TGTGCCAGCAGATCGCCGGGACAGAAAAACATTCAGTACTTC | CASRSPGQKNIQYF | TRBV6-2/TRBV6-3 | few | TRBD1 | TRBJ2-4
TGTGCCAGCAGCTCACGATCAGGGAACTATGGCTACACCTTC | CASSSRSGNYGYTF | TRBV11-2 | few | . | TRBJ1-2
TGCGCCAGCAGCCAACAGACCCAGAACTATGGCTACACCTTC | CASSQQTQNYGYTF | TRBV4-3 | . | . | TRBJ1-2
TGTGCCAGCAGCTCCCGTGAAAATGAGCAGTACTTC | CASSSRENEQYF | TRBV12-3/TRBV12-4 | once | . | TRBJ2-5
TGTGCCAGCAGACCATCGGATAATTCACCCCTCCACTTT | CASRPSDNSPLHF | TRBV12-3/TRBV12-4 | . | . | TRBJ1-6
TGTGCCAGCAGTTACGGAGCAGGGGGAGATGTGAATGGCTACACCTTC | CASSYGAGGDVNGYTF | TRBV27 | . | TRBD1 | TRBJ1-2
TGCGCCAGCAGCCCTTCGCGCGGCGGTTACAATGAGCAGTTCTTC | CASSPSRGGYNEQFF | TRBV4-3 | many | . | TRBJ2-1
TGTGCCAGCAGTATGGACAGCTCCTACAATGAGCAGTTCTTC | CASSMDSSYNEQFF | TRBV2 | few | . | TRBJ2-1
TGCGCCAGCAGCCAAGGGCGGGGTTCAGATACGCAGTATTTT | CASSQGRGSDTQYF | TRBV4-1 | . | . | TRBJ2-3
TGTGCCAGCAGCCGGCAGGGGGGGGCCTACGAGCAGTACTTC | CASSRQGGAYEQYF | TRBV14 | few | . | TRBJ2-7
TGTGCCAGCAGCTTAGATCTGGGGGGCTACACCTTC | CASSLDLGGYTF | TRBV7-2 | many | . | TRBJ1-2
TGTGCCAGCGGAAACTCTCTAGGGGGCGAGCAGTACTTC | CASGNSLGGEQYF | TRBV7-9 | . | . | TRBJ2-7
TGCAGCGTTGACGGAGTAAATAGCAATCAGCCCCAGCATTTT | CSVDGVNSNQPQHF | TRBV29-1 | few | . | TRBJ1-5
TGCAGTGCTAGAGGCCTTAACACTGAAGCTTTCTTT | CSARGLNTEAFF | TRBV20-1 | few | . | TRBJ1-1
TGTGCCAGCAGCGGCCAGGACAAGGACATTCCTGGCTACACCTTC | CASSGQDKDIPGYTF | TRBV11-2 | few | . | TRBJ1-2
TGTGCCAGCAGTTTCAGCACGGATGGCTACACCTTC | CASSFSTDGYTF | TRBV12-3/TRBV12-4 | . | . | TRBJ1-2
TGCAGTGCTAAGACAGGGATATTAGGAGAGACCCAGTACTTC | CSAKTGILGETQYF | TRBV20-1 | few | TRBD1 | TRBJ2-5
. | CASSVGGGTEVFF | TRBV9 | . | . | TRBJ1-1
TGTGCCAGCACTGGTGGGGGTGAAAAACTGTTTTTT | CASTGGGEKLFF | TRBV2 | few | . | TRBJ1-4
TGTGCCAGCAGTTGGAGAATGGGCTATGGCTACACCTTC | CASSWRMGYGYTF | TRBV6-5 | . | . | TRBJ1-2
TGTGCCAGCAGCCCAGGACTAGCGGGGCCCACAGATACGCAGTATTTT | CASSPGLAGPTDTQYF | TRBV7-2 | many | TRBD2 | TRBJ2-3
TGTGCCATCCTAGCGGGGGGGACAGATACGCAGTATTTT | CAILAGGTDTQYF | TRBV10-3 | few | TRBD2 | TRBJ2-3
TGCAGTGCTGGACTGGGCGGGGAAGAGACCCAGTACTTC | CSAGLGGEETQYF | TRBV20-1 | few | . | TRBJ2-5
TGTGCCATCAGTCGGGACCCTAACACTGAAGCTTTCTTT | CAISRDPNTEAFF | TRBV10-3 | few | . | TRBJ1-1
TGTGCCATCAGTGAGTCGCTAGGGGGACCCTACGAGCAGTACTTC | CAISESLGGPYEQYF | TRBV10-3 | . | . | TRBJ2-7
TGCAGTGCTAGATCTCCGGGGGCTGCCACTGAAGCTTTCTTT | CSARSPGAATEAFF | TRBV20-1 | few | . | TRBJ1-1
TGTGCCAGCAGAACCACATGGAACACTGAAGCTTTCTTT | CASRTTWNTEAFF | TRBV2 | few | . | TRBJ1-1
TGTGCCAGCAGCTTAGGCACGGCCAGGGACTATGGCTACACCTTC | CASSLGTARDYGYTF | TRBV7-9 | few | . | TRBJ1-2
TGTGCCAGCAGTGAAAGATTCGGACACCTCAGCTCCTACGAGCAGTACTTC | CASSERFGHLSSYEQYF | TRBV6-1 | . | . | TRBJ2-7
TGCAGTGCTAGTCACGGACAGTTCGATCAGCCCCAGCATTTT | CSASHGQFDQPQHF | TRBV20-1 | . | . | TRBJ1-5
TGCAGTGCTAGGACAGGGAAGTTTGGGAATCAGCCCCAGCATTTT | CSARTGKFGNQPQHF | TRBV20-1 | few | TRBD1 | TRBJ1-5
TGTGCCGGATCCAAGGGCACAGATACGCAGTATTTT | CAGSKGTDTQYF | TRBV28 | . | . | TRBJ2-3
TGTGCCAGCAGTAAAACTTTGGATTACAATGAGCAGTTCTTC | CASSKTLDYNEQFF | TRBV6-2/TRBV6-3 | many | . | TRBJ2-1
TGTGCCACACAGGTCGGCCGGGGGGACAATGAGCAGTTCTTC | CATQVGRGDNEQFF | TRBV12-3/TRBV12-4 | many | TRBD2 | TRBJ2-1
TGTGCCAGCAGCTTAGTTGGGACCTCCTACAATGAGCAGTTCTTC | CASSLVGTSYNEQFF | TRBV7-2 | few | . | TRBJ2-1